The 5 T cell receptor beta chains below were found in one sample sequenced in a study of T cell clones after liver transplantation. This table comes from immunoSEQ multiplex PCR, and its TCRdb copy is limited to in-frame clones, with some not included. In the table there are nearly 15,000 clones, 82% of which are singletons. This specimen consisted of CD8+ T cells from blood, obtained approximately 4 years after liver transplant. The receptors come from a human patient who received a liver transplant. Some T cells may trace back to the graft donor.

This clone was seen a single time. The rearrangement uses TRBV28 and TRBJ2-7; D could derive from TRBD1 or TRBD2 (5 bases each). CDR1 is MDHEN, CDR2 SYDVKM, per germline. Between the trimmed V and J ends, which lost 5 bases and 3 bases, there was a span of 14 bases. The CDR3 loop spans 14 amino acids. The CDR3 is CASSKAGTDYEQYF. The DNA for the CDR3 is TGTGCCAGCAGTAAGGCCGGGACGGACTACGAGCAGTACTTC. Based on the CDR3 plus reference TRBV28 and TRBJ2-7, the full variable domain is DVKVTQSSRYLVKRTGEKVFLECVQDMDHENMFWYRQDPGLGLRLIYFSYDVKMKEKGDIPEGYSVSREKKERFSLILESASTNQTSMYLCASSKAGTDYEQYFGPGTRLTVT.

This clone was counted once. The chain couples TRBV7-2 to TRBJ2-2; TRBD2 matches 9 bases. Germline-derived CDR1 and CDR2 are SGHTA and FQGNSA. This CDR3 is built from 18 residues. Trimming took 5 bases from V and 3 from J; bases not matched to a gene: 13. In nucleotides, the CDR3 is TGTGCCAGCAGCCTGGGGGCCAGCGGGGGGCTTGACACCGGGGAGCTGTTTTTT. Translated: CASSLGASGGLDTGELFF. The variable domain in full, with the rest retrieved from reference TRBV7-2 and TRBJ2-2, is GAGVSQSPSNKVTEKGKDVELRCDPISGHTALYWYRQSLGQGLEFLIYFQGNSAPDKSGLPSDRFSAERTGGSVSTLTIQRTQQEDSAVYLCASSLGASGGLDTGELFFGEGSRLTVL.

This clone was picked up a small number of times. Written as DNA, the CDR3 is TGCGCCAGCAGCCAAGACCTAGCGGGAGTAGACCACGAGCAGTACTTC. This sequence encodes CASSQDLAGVDHEQYF. This rearrangement joins TRBV4-1 to TRBJ2-7, with 10 bases matching TRBD2. Unmatched junction bases numbered 7, after V lost 0 bases and J lost 5 bases. CDR1 and CDR2 from the germline V gene are MGHRA and YSYEKL. The CDR3 is 16 residues long.

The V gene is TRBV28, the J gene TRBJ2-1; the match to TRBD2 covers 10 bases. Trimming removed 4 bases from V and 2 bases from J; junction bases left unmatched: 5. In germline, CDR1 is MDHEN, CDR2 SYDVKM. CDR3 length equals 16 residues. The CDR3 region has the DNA TGTGCCAGCAGTTCTCCCCTAGCGGGAGCCTACAATGAGCAGTTCTTC. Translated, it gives CASSSPLAGAYNEQFF.

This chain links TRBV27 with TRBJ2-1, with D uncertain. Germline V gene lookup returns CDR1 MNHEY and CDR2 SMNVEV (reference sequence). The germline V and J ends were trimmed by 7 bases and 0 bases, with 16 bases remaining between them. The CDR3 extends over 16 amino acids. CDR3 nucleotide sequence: TGTGCCAGCAATAATTGGCGAGCGAGCTCCTACAATGAGCAGTTCTTC. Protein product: CASNNWRASSYNEQFF.